The 3 T cell receptor beta chains listed next were all sequenced from one sample in a study of blood T cell repertoires in COVID-19. Produced via immunoSEQ multiplex PCR; TCRdb's table is partial and in-frame only. The sample shows 270,000 or so clones, approximately 84% of them seen only once. Sequencing was done on a sample of peripheral blood. These receptors all come from a human donor in a cohort sampled during active COVID-19.

This clone has a single count. This chain connects TRBV29-1 to TRBJ2-7; 8 positions match TRBD1. Per germline, CDR1 SQVTM and CDR2 ANQGSEA. This CDR3 contains 12 residues. Trimming removed 7 bases from V and 4 bases from J; junction bases left unmatched: 6. The CDR3 DNA follows: TGCAGCGCCGCCGGGACAGGATACGAGCAGTACTTC. Its translation: CSAAGTGYEQYF.

The chain joins TRBV6-5 to TRBJ1-6, with TRBD1 matching over 7 bases. Looked up from germline, CDR1 is MNHEY and CDR2 is SVGAGI. This CDR3 is 15 amino acids long. V gave up 6 bases and J gave up 7 bases; unmatched junction bases: 9. The CDR3 nucleotides read TGTGCCAGCAGCCCGACAGGGTCCTTCAATTCACCCCTCCACTTT. It specifies CASSPTGSFNSPLHF.

The chain is built from TRBV10-3 and TRBJ1-1; D gene ambiguous. V shed 3 bases and J shed 3 bases, with 8 bases lying between them. Germline values: CDR1 ENHRY, CDR2 SYGVKD. The CDR3 has 13 residues. The CDR3 protein is CAISEREHTEAFF. The CDR3 nucleotides are TGTGCCATCAGTGAAAGAGAGCACACTGAAGCTTTCTTT.